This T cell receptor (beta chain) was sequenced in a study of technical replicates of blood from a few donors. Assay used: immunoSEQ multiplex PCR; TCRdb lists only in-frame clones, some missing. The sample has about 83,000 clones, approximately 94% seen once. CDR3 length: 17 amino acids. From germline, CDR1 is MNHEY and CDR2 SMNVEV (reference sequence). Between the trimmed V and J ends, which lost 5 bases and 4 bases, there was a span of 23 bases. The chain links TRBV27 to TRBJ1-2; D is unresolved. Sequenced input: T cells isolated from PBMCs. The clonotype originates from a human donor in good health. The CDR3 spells CASSPKTTSFRGYGYTF. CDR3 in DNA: TGTGCCAGCAGTCCGAAGACTACTAGCTTTCGGGGCTATGGCTACACCTTC.